The 19 T cell receptor beta chains given below trace back to one sample, sequenced in a study of graft-versus-host responses after intestinal transplantation. These TCRs are of unknown antigen specificity. The method was immunoSEQ multiplex PCR; TCRdb's version includes in-frame clones alone and lacks a portion of them. This sample has more than 85,000 clones, with 85% to 95% found just once. The sample here was unstimulated CD8+ T cells sorted from spleen or lymph node cells, taken before transplant. The receptor source for this set is a human donor who was the organ donor for an intestinal transplant.

This clone was counted only a few times. The rearrangement links TRBV6-5 to TRBJ1-6; D possibly corresponds to TRBD1 (5 bases). The V end lost 6 bases, the J end lost 3 bases, and 9 bases lay between the germline ends. Germline-derived CDR1 and CDR2 are MNHEY and SVGAGI. The CDR3 loop spans 14 amino acids. CDR3 sequence: CASSETDYNSPLHF. CDR3 bases: TGTGCCAGCAGCGAGACAGACTATAATTCACCCCTCCACTTT.

The rearrangement uses TRBV28 and TRBJ2-7; 11 bases are shared with TRBD2. J was trimmed by 0 bases and V by 5 bases; bases with no gene match: 3. This CDR3 spans 15 amino acids. Germline values: CDR1 MDHEN, CDR2 SYDVKM. In nucleotides, the CDR3 is TGTGCCAGCAGTAGGGGGACTAGCGGCTCCTACGAGCAGTACTTC. Protein product: CASSRGTSGSYEQYF.

The chain carries TRBV15 and TRBJ1-5; TRBD1 matches at 7 bases. Germline CDR1 is LNHNV and CDR2 is YYDKDF (reference sequence). V lost 5 bases and J lost 1; bases outside the gene matches: 5. This CDR3 contains 15 residues. CDR3 sequence (DNA): TGTGCCACCAGCCTACAGACAGGGAGCAATCAGCCCCAGCATTTT. Encoded protein: CATSLQTGSNQPQHF.

The chain employs TRBV14 and TRBJ2-7, with 12 bases matching TRBD2. The CDR3 is made up of 17 amino acids. Germline trimming cut 0 bases from V and 7 bases from J; bases unmatched to any gene: 10. The germline gives CDR1 SGHDN, CDR2 FVKESK. The DNA of the CDR3 is TGTGCCAGCAGCCAAGATCACTTTCTTGGACTAGCGGGGGAGCAGTACTTC. Its translation is CASSQDHFLGLAGEQYF.

The chain employs TRBV27 and TRBJ2-3; 13 bases fit TRBD2. Germline V gene data show CDR1 as MNHEY and CDR2 as SMNVEV (reference sequence). This CDR3 region has 17 residues. J lost 6 bases, V lost 5 bases, and 11 bases had no gene match. CDR3 region: CASSPFLTSGRADTQYF. CDR3 nucleotide sequence: TGTGCCAGCAGTCCTTTCCTAACTAGCGGGAGGGCTGATACGCAGTATTTT.

This chain connects TRBV5-5 to TRBJ1-1; D might be TRBD1 (5 bases). The CDR3 loop spans 16 amino acids. Trimming removed 0 bases at V and 5 bases at J, with 17 bases between. Germline CDR1 reads SGHKS; CDR2 reads YYEKEE (reference sequence). CDR3 nucleotides: TGTGCCAGCAGCTTGGCGGGCAGGGTTCTATATACTGAAGCTTTCTTT. This gives the protein CASSLAGRVLYTEAFF.

The CDR3 coding sequence is TGTGCCTGGAGCCGTGGGACAGGGGGCGACTCTGGAAACACCATATATTTT. It codes for CAWSRGTGGDSGNTIYF. The chain joins TRBV30 to TRBJ1-3, with TRBD1 matching 12 bases. Germline CDR1 and CDR2: GTSNPN and SVGIG (reference sequence). V dropped 3 bases and J dropped 0; count of bases not matched to a gene: 6. CDR3 size: 17 residues.

This clone appeared a single time. The chain uses TRBV10-3 and TRBJ2-3; D might be TRBD2 (6 bases). Per the germline V gene, CDR1 is ENHRY and CDR2 is SYGVKD. The CDR3 contains 19 residues. Trimming shortened V by 2 bases and J by 0 bases, and 21 bases separated the two germline ends. The CDR3 DNA follows: TGTGCCATCAGTGAGCCTACGGCTAGCGCGAAGCCAAGCACAGATACGCAGTATTTT. As protein: CAISEPTASAKPSTDTQYF.

The chain links TRBV6-1 to TRBJ1-3; D gene ambiguous. The ends were cut back, 7 bases at V and 3 bases at J, with 13 bases in the middle. Looked up from germline, CDR1 is MNHNS and CDR2 is SASEGT. The CDR3 spans 14 residues. As DNA, the CDR3 is TGTGCCAGCAATTTTTTCTTCGTTGGAAACACCATATATTTT. Translating gives CASNFFFVGNTIYF.

The gene calls are TRBV7-8 and TRBJ2-5; 9 bases match TRBD2. V was pared by 0 bases and J by 10 bases, with 9 bases of the junction left unmatched. Germline CDR1 reads SGHVS; CDR2 reads FQNEAQ. This CDR3 comprises 15 residues. Here the CDR3 DNA reads TGTGCCAGCAGCTTAGCGTCTAGCGGGATCGGTGACCAGTACTTC. It yields the protein CASSLASSGIGDQYF.

The chain is built from TRBV13 and TRBJ1-1; no firm D call. The V and J ends lost 5 bases and 11 bases respectively, with 18 bases between them. The CDR3 runs to 13 residues. Germline CDR1 PRHDT, CDR2 FYEKMQ (reference sequence). The CDR3 is CASSPEASLTAFF. Written as DNA, the CDR3 is TGTGCCAGCAGCCCGGAGGCCAGTTTGACGGCTTTCTTT.

The chain has TRBV5-6 and TRBJ1-1; D is ambiguous. CDR1 and CDR2 from the germline V gene are SGHDT and YYEEEE. The CDR3 runs to 15 residues. V was trimmed by 3 bases and J by 1 base, leaving 13 bases between them. Here the CDR3 reads CASSYPSPGNTEAFF. For the CDR3, the DNA is TGTGCCAGCAGCTACCCTTCCCCGGGGAACACTGAAGCTTTCTTT. The full variable domain, completed using reference TRBV5-6 and TRBJ1-1, is DAGVTQSPTHLIKTRGQQVTLRCSPKSGHDTVSWYQQALGQGPQFIFQYYEEEERQRGNFPDRFSGHQFPNYSSELNVNALLLGDSALYLCASSYPSPGNTEAFFGQGTRLTVV.

This clone was picked up a small number of times. This rearrangement joins TRBV7-9 to TRBJ1-4; D ambiguous. Trimming removed 1 base from V and 0 bases from J, with 12 bases in between. The CDR3 covers 17 residues. The germline gives CDR1 SEHNR, CDR2 FQNEAQ (reference sequence). The CDR3 region is CASSLDSSSATNEKLFF. CDR3 coding DNA: TGTGCCAGCAGCTTAGATTCGTCCAGCGCAACTAATGAAAAACTGTTTTTT. The entire variable domain, with the rest obtained from reference TRBV7-9 and TRBJ1-4, is as follows: DTGVSQNPRHKITKRGQNVTFRCDPISEHNRLYWYRQTLGQGPEFLTYFQNEAQLEKSRLLSDRFSAERPKGSFSTLEIQRTEQGDSAMYLCASSLDSSSATNEKLFFGSGTQLSVL.

The rearrangement joins TRBV5-6 to TRBJ2-1, with D maybe TRBD2 (6 bases). Germline values: CDR1 SGHDT, CDR2 YYEEEE. CDR3 size: 15 residues. With 1 base removed from V and 3 bases from J, the gap between germline ends came to 11 bases. The CDR3 nucleotides are TGTGCCAGCAGCTTGATAGGCGGGGACTACAATGAGCAGTTCTTC. Protein product: CASSLIGGDYNEQFF.

The chain recombines TRBV6-5 with TRBJ2-3; possible D gene TRBD2, 6 bases. CDR1 MNHEY and CDR2 SVGAGI come from the germline V gene. V lost 2 bases, J lost 0 bases, and 9 bases lay in between. The CDR3 length is 15 residues. The CDR3 DNA follows: TGTGCCAGCAGTTACCTAGCGTCTAGCACAGATACGCAGTATTTT. As protein: CASSYLASSTDTQYF.

The CDR3 sequence is CASRLAGAHEQYF. Here the CDR3 DNA reads TGTGCCAGCAGACTAGCGGGAGCCCACGAGCAGTACTTC. V usage is TRBV27 and J usage is TRBJ2-7; 11 bases are shared with TRBD2. Germline CDR1 and CDR2: MNHEY and SMNVEV (reference sequence). The junction had 3 bases not matched to a gene; V was cut back by 6 bases and J by 5 bases. The CDR3 extends over 13 amino acids.

V usage is TRBV27 and J usage is TRBJ2-3; 16 bases map to TRBD2. CDR1 is MNHEY and CDR2 is SMNVEV in the germline V gene (reference sequence). After removal of 6 bases from V and 5 bases from J, the junction contained 8 bases not matched to a gene. The CDR3 spans 17 residues. The CDR3 here is CASSPGTSGRAGDTQYF. CDR3 sequence (DNA): TGTGCCAGCAGCCCCGGGACTAGCGGGAGGGCCGGAGATACGCAGTATTTT.

This chain connects TRBV11-3 to TRBJ2-2; D unclear. Germline V gene sequence: CDR1 SGHNT, CDR2 YENEEA. Trimming took off 4 bases at V and 4 bases at J, with 4 bases between the two ends. CDR3 length: 12 amino acids. The CDR3 region is CASSSSTGELFF. The DNA for the CDR3 is TGTGCCAGCAGCTCGTCCACCGGGGAGCTGTTTTTT.

V and J are TRBV29-1 and TRBJ2-7; 11 nucleotides agree with TRBD2. The CDR3 runs 13 residues. The ends lost 5 bases at V and 3 bases at J; junction bases unmatched: 3. The germline CDR1 and CDR2 sequences are SQVTM and ANQGSEA. CDR3 protein: CSVRTSGSYEQYF. CDR3 bases: TGCAGCGTTCGCACTAGCGGGAGCTACGAGCAGTACTTC.